This record covers a single TCR beta chain. What this receptor recognizes is not known. No base-level quality is on record; no much larger clone is a single base apart. The immunoSEQ Assay, a bias-controlled multiplex PCR, was used to amplify TCRbeta CDR3 regions from genomic DNA. Per the original workflow: Nucleated cell counts per sample were estimated from amplification of reference gene primers within the assay. To quantify the absolute abundance of each unique TCRbeta CDR3 rearrangement, sequence reads were collapsed and filtered. For each sample, productive Simpson clonality was calculated as the square root of Simpson's diversity index over productive rearrangements. TCRdb provides this immuneACCESS table in a form limited to in-frame rearrangements. Some clones are lacking; in checked studies, under half of them reflect an unresolved V gene, and why the rest are absent is not known. V and J calls and clone size are as listed in that table; D and trimming were resolved from the DNA. Present in this sample are some 65,000 clones, around 90% of which were seen just once. Approximately 17% of the sample is held by the ten biggest clonotypes.

These data come from a study of blood T cell repertoires in COVID-19 (TCRdb year 2020). For context, the study as a whole: Samples from collaborators originated in the United States, Italy and Spain and spanned both the acute and convalescent phases of COVID-19. The prospective study material was composed of cDNA or gDNA derived from T cells, B-cell-depleted T cells, or PBMCs. Deeply sampled blood TCRbeta repertoires from subjects exposed to, actively infected with, or recovered from COVID-19 were included in the dataset. The repertoires were made available in a free public database intended to serve as a resource for research on the immune response to SARS-CoV-2. Samples came from the ongoing ImmuneRACE study (first 160 participants) plus 1,254 subjects from 6 global collaborators. The sample metadata nearly always contained a de-identified subject ID, COVID-19 status, age in years and sex. HLA class I and class II types, where available, came from metadata supplied by the sample provider rather than from assay-based typing.

Collaborating institutions collected whole blood in K2EDTA tubes following their own protocols. For TCRbeta analysis, collaborators shipped samples in one of three forms: frozen whole blood, isolated PBMCs, or DNA extracted from either of those sample types. Trimming takes 0 bases from V and 7 bases from J, and the germline ends sit 7 bases apart. From cysteine to phenylalanine, the CDR3 is 13 amino acids long. Of the read, only the CDR3 DNA is kept; its 39 bases are in frame from base 1. CDR1 is given as SGHTA and CDR2 as FQGTGA, both from the germline V gene. Study-wide conclusions, independent of this receptor: The quantity of clinical and demographic metadata differed by source and by participant and was supplied without curation.

The chain uses TRBV7-3 and TRBJ2-1; no confident D gene assignment can be made. This TCR was recovered from a woman aged 80 or over with active COVID-19. Sequences were obtained from peripheral blood. For the CDR3, the sequence is CASSLTAGNEQFF. The DNA sequence reads TGTGCCAGCAGCTTAACAGCCGGGAATGAGCAGTTCTTC.